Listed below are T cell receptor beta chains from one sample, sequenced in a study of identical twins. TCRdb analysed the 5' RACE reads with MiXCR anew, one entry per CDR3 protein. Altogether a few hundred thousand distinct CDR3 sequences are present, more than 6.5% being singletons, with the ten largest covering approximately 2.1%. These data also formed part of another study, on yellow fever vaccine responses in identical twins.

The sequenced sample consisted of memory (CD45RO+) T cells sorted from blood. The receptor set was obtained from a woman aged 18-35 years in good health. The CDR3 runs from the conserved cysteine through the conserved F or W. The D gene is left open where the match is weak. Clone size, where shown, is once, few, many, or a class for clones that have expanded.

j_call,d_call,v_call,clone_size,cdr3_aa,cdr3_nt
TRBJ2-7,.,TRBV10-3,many,CAISEGRTGRSYEQYF,TGTGCCATCAGTGAGGGGCGAACAGGAAGATCCTACGAGCAGTACTTC
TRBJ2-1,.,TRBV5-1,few,CASSLEAGYNEQFF,TGCGCCAGCAGCTTGGAGGCAGGATACAATGAGCAGTTCTTC
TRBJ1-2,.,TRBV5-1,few,CASSLVGLANYGYTF,TGCGCCAGCAGCTTGGTGGGGTTAGCTAACTATGGCTACACCTTC
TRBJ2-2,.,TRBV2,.,CASSKGGATGELFF,TGTGCCAGCAGTAAGGGGGGGGCTACCGGGGAGCTGTTTTTT
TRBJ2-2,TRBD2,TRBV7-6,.,CASSSEAGTINTGELFF,TGTGCCAGCAGCTCAGAAGCCGGGACTATCAACACCGGGGAGCTGTTTTTT
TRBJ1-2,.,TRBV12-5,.,CASGLAASDSSAYGYTF,TGTGCTAGTGGTTTGGCAGCCTCGGACAGCTCGGCCTATGGCTACACCTTC
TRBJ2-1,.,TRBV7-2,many,CASSSQDEQFF,TGTGCCAGCAGCTCCCAGGATGAGCAGTTCTTC
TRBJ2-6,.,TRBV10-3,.,CAISPYPRGADGANVLTF,TGTGCCATCAGTCCATACCCCCGGGGGGCGGATGGGGCCAACGTCCTGACTTTC
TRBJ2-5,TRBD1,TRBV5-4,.,CASSFWDRGKETQYF,TGTGCCAGCAGCTTTTGGGACAGGGGAAAAGAGACCCAGTACTTC
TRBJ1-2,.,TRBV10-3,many,CAISDNTNYGYTF,TGTGCCATCAGTGACAACACTAACTATGGCTACACCTTC
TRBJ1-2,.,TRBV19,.,CAISTASFNYGYTF,TGTGCCATTAGCACGGCCTCGTTTAACTATGGCTACACCTTC
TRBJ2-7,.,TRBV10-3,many,CAISESVTVTSYEQYF,TGTGCCATCAGTGAGTCCGTGACAGTCACCTCCTACGAGCAGTACTTC
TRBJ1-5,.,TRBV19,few,CASSIFGRGYGNQPQHF,TGTGCCAGTAGTATTTTCGGGAGAGGGTACGGCAATCAGCCCCAGCATTTT
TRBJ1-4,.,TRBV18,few,CASSPAGEKLFF,TGTGCCAGCTCACCAGCGGGGGAAAAACTGTTTTTT
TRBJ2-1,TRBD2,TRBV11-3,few,CASSPVLGLSRAEQFF,TGTGCCAGCAGCCCAGTTTTGGGACTATCCCGGGCTGAGCAGTTCTTC
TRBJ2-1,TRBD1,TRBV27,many,CASSAGTGPASVSGEQFF,TGTGCCAGCAGTGCCGGGACAGGGCCCGCTTCGGTTTCTGGTGAGCAGTTCTTC
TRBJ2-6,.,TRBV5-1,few,CASTHPGANVLTF,TGCGCCAGCACCCACCCTGGGGCCAACGTCCTGACTTTC
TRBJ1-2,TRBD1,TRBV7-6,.,CASSPAGGGYTF,TGTGCCAGCAGTCCTGCAGGGGGTGGCTACACCTTC
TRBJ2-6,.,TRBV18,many,CASSPQTGTLSGANVLTF,TGTGCCAGCTCACCCCAAACAGGGACCCTCTCTGGGGCCAACGTCCTGACTTTC
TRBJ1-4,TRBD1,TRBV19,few,CASSISPGGPTNEKLFF,TGTGCCAGTAGTATTAGTCCAGGGGGTCCAACTAATGAAAAACTGTTTTTT
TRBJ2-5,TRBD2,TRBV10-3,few,CAISETGLAGGLRETQYF,TGTGCCATCAGTGAGACTGGACTAGCGGGGGGTCTCAGGGAGACCCAGTACTTC
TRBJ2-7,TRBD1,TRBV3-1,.,CASSQGYGTGKSYEQYF,TGTGCCAGCAGCCAAGGGTACGGGACAGGGAAATCCTACGAGCAGTACTTC
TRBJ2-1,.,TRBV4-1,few,CASSQELGIPKQFF,TGCGCCAGCAGCCAAGAGCTGGGGATCCCCAAGCAGTTCTTC
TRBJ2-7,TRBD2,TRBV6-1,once,CASSPGTSGSGKQYF,TGTGCCAGCAGTCCTGGGACTAGCGGGAGCGGCAAGCAGTACTTC
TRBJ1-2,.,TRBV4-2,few,CASSQSPGPNYGYTF,TGTGCCAGCAGCCAATCGCCAGGACCTAACTATGGCTACACCTTC
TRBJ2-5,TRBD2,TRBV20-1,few,CSARDGGVQETQYF,TGCAGTGCTAGAGATGGGGGGGTTCAAGAGACCCAGTACTTC
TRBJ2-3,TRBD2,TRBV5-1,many,CASSLGGLATDTQYF,TGCGCCAGCAGCTTGGGTGGACTAGCGACAGATACGCAGTATTTT
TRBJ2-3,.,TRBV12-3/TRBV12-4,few,CAISLGLSRTATTDTQYF,TGTGCCATCAGTTTAGGTCTGTCGCGGACAGCGACCACAGATACGCAGTATTTT
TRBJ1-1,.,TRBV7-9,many,CASREGTQYTEAFF,TGTGCCAGCAGAGAGGGCACCCAGTACACTGAAGCTTTCTTT
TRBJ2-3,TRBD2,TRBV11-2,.,CASSLEGVSGSNSDTQYF,TGTGCCAGCAGCTTAGAGGGCGTTAGCGGGAGTAATTCAGATACGCAGTATTTT
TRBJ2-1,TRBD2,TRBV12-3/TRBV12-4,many,CASTPGRLAGPNEQFF,TGTGCCAGCACCCCCGGGAGACTAGCGGGGCCCAATGAGCAGTTCTTC
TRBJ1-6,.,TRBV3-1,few,CASSQGYLKSPLHF,TGTGCCAGCAGCCAGGGGTATCTAAAGTCACCCCTCCACTTT
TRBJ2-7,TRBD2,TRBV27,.,CASSYKSGSAYEQYF,TGTGCCAGCAGTTATAAGAGCGGGAGCGCCTACGAGCAGTACTTC
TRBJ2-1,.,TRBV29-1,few,CSVEPWGPEQFF,TGCAGCGTTGAACCGTGGGGCCCAGAGCAGTTCTTC
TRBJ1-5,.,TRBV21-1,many,CASSKGFEGVLRPQHF,TGTGCCAGCAGCAAAGGATTTGAGGGGGTTTTGAGACCCCAGCATTTT
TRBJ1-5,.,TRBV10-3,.,CAISEWGNSNQPQHF,TGTGCCATCTCTGAGTGGGGGAATAGCAATCAGCCCCAGCATTTT
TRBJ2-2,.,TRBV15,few,CATSRTQGMNTGELFF,TGTGCCACCAGCAGAACTCAGGGGATGAACACCGGGGAGCTGTTTTTT
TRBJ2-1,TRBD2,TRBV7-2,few,CASSALAGGPYEQFF,TGTGCCAGCAGCGCCCTAGCGGGAGGGCCATATGAGCAGTTCTTC
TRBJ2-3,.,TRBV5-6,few,CASRLEGGPTDTQYF,TGTGCCAGCAGGTTGGAAGGGGGGCCGACAGATACGCAGTATTTT
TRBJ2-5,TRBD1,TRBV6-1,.,CTSATTGGEETQYF,TGTACCAGCGCGACCACAGGGGGCGAAGAGACCCAGTACTTC
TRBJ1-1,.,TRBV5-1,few,CASSLIGVMNTEAFF,TGCGCCAGCAGCTTGATTGGGGTGATGAACACTGAAGCTTTCTTT
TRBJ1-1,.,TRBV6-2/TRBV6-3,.,CASSWGRGAGPTEAFF,TGTGCCAGCAGTTGGGGGAGGGGAGCAGGGCCCACTGAAGCTTTCTTT
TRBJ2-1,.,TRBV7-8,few,CASSAGPNNEQFF,TGTGCCAGCAGCGCGGGCCCCAACAATGAGCAGTTCTTC
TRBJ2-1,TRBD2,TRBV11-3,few,CASSSGLVLYNEQFF,TGTGCCAGCAGCTCGGGACTAGTTCTTTACAATGAGCAGTTCTTC
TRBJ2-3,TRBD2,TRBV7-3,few,CASSLQGAGGRDTQYF,TGTGCCAGCAGCTTACAAGGAGCGGGAGGTCGGGATACGCAGTATTTT
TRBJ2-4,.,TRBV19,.,CASSIAVLAKNIQYF,TGTGCCAGTAGTATAGCGGTTCTAGCCAAAAACATTCAGTACTTC
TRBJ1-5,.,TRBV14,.,CASSPGPFKHSNQPQHF,TGTGCCAGCAGCCCCGGACCATTTAAACATAGCAATCAGCCCCAGCATTTT
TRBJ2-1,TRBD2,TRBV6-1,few,CASRELGLAGNEQFF,TGTGCCAGCAGAGAACTGGGACTAGCTGGCAATGAGCAGTTCTTC
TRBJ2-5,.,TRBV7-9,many,CASSSNRVSGETQYF,TGTGCCAGCAGCTCCAACAGGGTCTCGGGAGAGACCCAGTACTTC
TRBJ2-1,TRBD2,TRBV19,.,CASSRDWLAGGNEQFF,TGTGCCAGTAGTAGGGATTGGCTAGCGGGGGGCAATGAGCAGTTCTTC
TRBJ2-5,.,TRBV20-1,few,CSASPAPIETQYF,TGCAGTGCTAGCCCGGCCCCAATAGAGACCCAGTACTTC
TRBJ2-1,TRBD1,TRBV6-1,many,CATTFRDSPYNEQFF,TGTGCCACCACATTCAGGGACAGCCCTTACAATGAGCAGTTCTTC
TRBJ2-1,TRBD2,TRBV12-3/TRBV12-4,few,CASSMLAGLYNEQFF,TGTGCCAGCAGTATGCTAGCGGGCCTCTACAATGAGCAGTTCTTC
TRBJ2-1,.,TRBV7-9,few,CASSLSARPSYNEQFF,TGTGCCAGCAGCCTTAGCGCCCGACCGTCCTACAATGAGCAGTTCTTC
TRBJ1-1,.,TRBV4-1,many,CASTLAGRGNTEAFF,TGCGCCAGCACCCTAGCGGGCAGGGGGAACACTGAAGCTTTCTTT
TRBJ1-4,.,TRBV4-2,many,CASSQDSGGMNEKLFF,TGTGCCAGCAGCCAAGATTCGGGGGGGATGAATGAAAAACTGTTTTTT
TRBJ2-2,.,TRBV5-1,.,CASSSASSFTGELFF,TGCGCCAGCAGCTCCGCCTCATCATTCACCGGGGAGCTGTTTTTT
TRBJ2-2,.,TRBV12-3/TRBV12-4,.,CASIGRAGAGELFF,TGTGCCAGCATCGGCAGGGCCGGCGCCGGGGAGCTGTTTTTT
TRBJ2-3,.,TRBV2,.,CASSTHPTDTQYF,TGTGCCAGCAGTACCCACCCCACAGATACGCAGTATTTT
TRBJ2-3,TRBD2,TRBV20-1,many,CSANRLAGVEDTQYF,TGCAGTGCTAATCGACTAGCGGGAGTGGAAGATACGCAGTATTTT